The T cell receptor beta chain described here comes from a study of identical twins. Study findings and constraints: Out-of-frame alpha sequences common to twins were enriched for low generation probability.

As for this clonotype: What it binds is not known.

The CDR3 totals 15 residues. Germline-derived CDR1 and CDR2 are SGHRS and YFSETQ. V lost 4 bases and J 1 base, leaving 14 bases between the germline ends. TCRdb called the 5' RACE reads again in MiXCR, with one record for every CDR3 protein. The sample includes about 490,000 distinct CDR3 sequences, roughly 15% of them seen just once. The data were also submitted as part of a second study, on yellow fever vaccine responses in identical twins. That paper states: Vaccine-induced T cell responses in twins were reportedly observed to appear partly convergent, partly personalized.

J is TRBJ1-1 and V is TRBV5-1; TRBD1 is a possible D gene (5 bases). Input material: CD4+ T cells sorted from blood. The clonotype originates from a woman aged 18-29 years in good health. CDR3 nucleotides: TGCGCCAGCAGCCGCGGGGGACCGGGGAACACTGAAGCTTTCTTT. Amino acid sequence: CASSRGGPGNTEAFF.